This T cell receptor beta chain was sequenced during a study of T-cell reconstitution after alpha-beta-depleted transplantation in children. The study, taken as a whole, reports: Reported findings indicate that, about two months after transplant, alpha-beta T cells came from several hundred expanded clones, which were derived from non-depleted graft cells.

Unique molecular identifiers tagged the TCRbeta library. A single record per CDR3 protein comes from TCRdb applying MiXCR to the PCR reads. The sample has 780,000 or so distinct CDR3 sequences; roughly 15% are singletons. This CDR3 region has 15 residues. Germline-derived CDR1 and CDR2 are MGHRA and YSYEKL. V lost 2 bases and J lost 0, with 11 bases in between. A few counts support this clonotype. Its antigen is undetermined. This specimen consisted of PBMCs, mostly from graft donor cells, obtained 360 days after TCRalphabeta/CD19-depleted stem cell transplant. The source of this sequence is a male patient younger than 18 who had a stem cell transplant for acute lymphoblastic leukemia, so the T cells may come from the graft donor. The J gene is TRBJ2-7, the V gene TRBV4-1; D is undetermined. For the CDR3, the DNA is TGCGCCAGCAGCCAAACTCTAGGCGGCTCCTACGAGCAGTACTTC. It is translated as CASSQTLGGSYEQYF.